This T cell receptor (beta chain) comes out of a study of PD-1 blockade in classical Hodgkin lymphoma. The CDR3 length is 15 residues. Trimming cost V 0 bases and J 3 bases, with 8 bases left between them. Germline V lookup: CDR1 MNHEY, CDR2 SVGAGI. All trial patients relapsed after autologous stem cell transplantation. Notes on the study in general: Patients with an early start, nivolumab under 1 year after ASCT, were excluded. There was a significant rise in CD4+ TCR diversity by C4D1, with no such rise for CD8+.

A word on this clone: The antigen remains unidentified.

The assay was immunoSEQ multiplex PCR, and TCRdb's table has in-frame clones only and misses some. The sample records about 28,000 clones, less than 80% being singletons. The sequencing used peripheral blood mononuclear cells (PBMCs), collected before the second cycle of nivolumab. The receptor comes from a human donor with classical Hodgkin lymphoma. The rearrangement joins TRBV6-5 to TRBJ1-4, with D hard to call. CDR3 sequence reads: CASSYSGRANEKLFF. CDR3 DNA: TGTGCCAGCAGTTACTCCGGGAGGGCTAATGAAAAACTGTTTTTT.